This T cell receptor (beta chain) is from a study of beta chain features in type 1 diabetes. The study, taken as a whole, reports: Any role of HLA type in TCRB rearrangement remained unresolved here. Among all four CD4+ subsets, Type 1 diabetes patients had TCRB CDR3s that were moderately but significantly shorter.

V dropped 0 bases and J dropped 7; count of bases not matched to a gene: 5. In germline, CDR1 is KGHSH, CDR2 LQKENI. This CDR3 contains 15 residues. Concerning this clone: Its antigen is as yet unknown.

Investigators reverse transcribed all isolated RNA, so they sequenced expressed TCRB transcripts. Profiling relied on immunoSEQ multiplex PCR, and the TCRdb table lists in-frame clones only, not all of them. The table shows more than 150,000 clones, with less than 15% occurring only once. The sample taken for sequencing was central memory CD4+ T cells from blood. The sequence was collected from a woman aged 18-35 years in good health. The chain has TRBV18 and TRBJ2-1; 8 bases map to TRBD2. The CDR3 protein is CASSPPSGGPNEQFF. CDR3 DNA: TGTGCCAGCTCACCACCGTCGGGAGGGCCGAATGAGCAGTTCTTC.